The 2 T cell receptor beta chains given below trace back to one sample, sequenced in a study of OX40 agonist ivuxolimab in advanced cancers. Profiled with immunoSEQ multiplex PCR; TCRdb holds only in-frame clones, not every one. Seen here are nearly 60,000 clones, roughly 88% observed once, and the top ten hold approximately 3.8%. The starting material was CD4+ or CD8+ T cells sorted from blood, obtained in a trial of the OX40 agonist ivuxolimab. These TCRs come from an adult with an advanced solid tumor such as melanoma, head and neck, liver or kidney cancer.

This sequence joins TRBV7-6 and TRBJ2-7, with 11 bases fitting TRBD1. Germline-derived CDR1 and CDR2 are SGHVS and FNYEAQ. Losses at the gene ends were 5 bases for V and 7 bases for J; bases not matched to a gene: 7. The length of the CDR3 is 14 residues. CDR3 sequence reads: CASSHGQGAFEQYF. Written as DNA, the CDR3 is TGTGCCAGCAGCCACGGACAGGGGGCTTTTGAGCAGTACTTC.

The V gene is TRBV11-2, the J gene TRBJ2-7; 8 bases map to TRBD1. Germline CDR1 and CDR2: SGHAT and FQNNGV. With 5 bases clipped from V and 3 bases from J, the junction kept 3 bases outside the gene matches. There are 13 residues in the CDR3. The CDR3 DNA is TGTGCCAGCAGCGGACAGGGAGGCTACGAGCAGTACTTC. Translation gives CASSGQGGYEQYF.